The entry below describes one TCR beta chain. The source of the sample is a study of blood T cell repertoires in COVID-19. About the research overall: Some COVID-19 samples were acute and others convalescent; all came from the United States, Italy and Spain.

Enrollees, about 18 to 95 years old, lived in 20 to 25 US areas. Donors were grouped by their self-reported clinical history. The study counted Cohort 3 donors as recovered given two negative PCRs, clearance, or symptom resolution. CDR1 is SNHLY and CDR2 is FYNNEI in the germline V gene. J gave up 7 bases and V 7 bases, and 7 bases lay outside the gene matches. This CDR3 spans 14 amino acids. The method was immunoSEQ multiplex PCR; TCRdb's version includes in-frame clones alone and lacks a portion of them. This sample has more than 400,000 clones, with around 90% found just once. The sequence was obtained from a man younger than 35 who had recovered from COVID-19. J is TRBJ2-2 and V is TRBV2; 9 bases are shared with TRBD2. The specimen was PBMCs or T cells enriched from blood (not recorded which). The CDR3 region has the DNA TGTGCCAGCACGCGACTAGCGGAGGGCGGGGAGCTGTTTTTT. It encodes CASTRLAEGGELFF.